These 26 T cell receptor beta chains share one sample of origin, sequenced in a study of control samples from healthy donors and cancer patients. Measured with immunoSEQ multiplex PCR; TCRdb has only the in-frame clones, and not every one. Here the sample spans 50,000 or so clones, 80% being singletons. The sequenced sample was blood. The receptors originated from a man between 65 and 85 years old in good health.

V and J are TRBV7-9 and TRBJ1-2; no firm D call. The length of the CDR3 is 13 residues. The germline CDR1 and CDR2 sequences are SEHNR and FQNEAQ (reference sequence). The V end lost 5 bases, the J end lost 4 bases, and 11 bases lay between the germline ends. CDR3 DNA sequence: TGTGCCAGCAGCCCGAGACACCCCTATGGCTACACCTTC. Amino acid sequence: CASSPRHPYGYTF.

V usage is TRBV27 and J usage is TRBJ2-5, with D perhaps matching TRBD2 (5 bases). CDR3 length equals 14 residues. Deletions cut 1 base from V and 5 bases from J, with 11 bases between. Per the germline V gene, CDR1 is MNHEY and CDR2 is SMNVEV (reference sequence). The CDR3: CASSLLAGRETQYF. In DNA form, the CDR3 reads TGTGCCAGCAGTTTATTGGCGGGCCGGGAGACCCAGTACTTC.

The chain links TRBV27 to TRBJ1-1, with D tentatively TRBD1 (5 bases). CDR1 is MNHEY, CDR2 SMNVEV, per germline (reference sequence). The CDR3 length is 15 residues. Trimming took off 2 bases at V and 5 bases at J, with 15 bases between the two ends. CDR3 region: CASSLNGGGSTEAFF. CDR3 sequence (DNA): TGTGCCAGCAGTTTAAATGGGGGGGGGTCGACTGAAGCTTTCTTT.

This chain joins TRBV30 and TRBJ1-6; D possibly corresponds to TRBD1 (5 bases). The germline V gene encodes CDR1 GTSNPN and CDR2 SVGIG (reference sequence). The ends were cut back, 0 bases at V and 7 bases at J, with 10 bases in the middle. This CDR3 has 14 amino acids. CDR3 region: CAWSVGGDNSPLHF. As DNA, the CDR3 is TGTGCCTGGAGTGTAGGCGGGGACAATTCACCCCTCCACTTT.

The chain recombines TRBV7-8 with TRBJ2-1; D remains unclear. This CDR3 is built from 13 residues. Trimming shortened V by 3 bases and J by 9 bases, and 12 bases separated the two germline ends. Germline V CDR1 and CDR2: SGHVS, FQNEAQ. For the CDR3, the DNA is TGTGCCAGCAGCTTCTATAGGACCGGTGAGCAGTTCTTC. Its protein product is CASSFYRTGEQFF.

This clone was seen a few times. The gene calls are TRBV14 and TRBJ2-3, with D perhaps TRBD2 (6 bases). This CDR3 has 19 amino acids. CDR1 is SGHDN and CDR2 is FVKESK in the germline V gene. V was pared by 0 bases and J by 5 bases, with 24 bases between. The CDR3 sequence is CASSQDILALGGGQDTQYF. CDR3 nucleotides: TGTGCCAGCAGCCAAGATATCCTAGCGCTCGGCGGAGGTCAAGATACGCAGTATTTT.

The gene calls are TRBV5-4 and TRBJ1-1; D perhaps matches TRBD1 (6 bases). Germline V gene data show CDR1 as SGHNT and CDR2 as YYREEE (reference sequence). The CDR3 is 16 amino acids. Trimming took off 2 bases at V and 1 base at J, with 15 bases between the two ends. The CDR3 sequence is CASSFSLTGQNTEAFF. Here the CDR3 DNA reads TGTGCCAGCAGCTTCTCACTTACGGGACAGAACACTGAAGCTTTCTTT.

The rearrangement uses TRBV19 and TRBJ1-4; TRBD1 agrees at 8 bases. CDR1 and CDR2 from the germline V gene are LNHDA and SQIVND (reference sequence). CDR3 size: 14 residues. The V and J ends lost 4 bases and 5 bases, in that order; junction bases with no gene match: 3. In nucleotides, the CDR3 is TGTGCCAGTAGTAACAGGGGGAGAAATGAAAAACTGTTTTTT. Protein sequence: CASSNRGRNEKLFF.

V and J are TRBV24-1 and TRBJ2-3, with unresolved D. The CDR3 totals 14 residues. The germline CDR1 and CDR2 sequences are KGHDR and SFDVKD. V was pared by 7 bases and J by 2 bases, with 12 bases between. The DNA for the CDR3 is TGTGCCACCAGGTCCCAGGATACCACAGATACGCAGTATTTT. It specifies CATRSQDTTDTQYF.

The chain is built from TRBV27 and TRBJ1-5, with 8 bases identical to TRBD1. V trimming: 0 bases; J trimming: 4 bases; junction bases outside the gene matches: 2. Germline assignment: CDR1 MNHEY and CDR2 SMNVEV (reference sequence). This CDR3 is 15 amino acids long. As DNA, the CDR3 is TGTGCCAGCAGTTTATCCCGGACAGGGAATCAGCCCCAGCATTTT. It translates to CASSLSRTGNQPQHF.

The chain carries TRBV6-1 and TRBJ2-7; D gene ambiguous. V gave up 2 bases and J gave up 5 bases, with 13 bases separating them. The CDR3 totals 14 residues. In germline, CDR1 is MNHNS, CDR2 SASEGT. CDR3 region: CASSERHRSNEQYF. CDR3 DNA sequence: TGTGCCAGCAGTGAACGGCACCGCTCTAACGAGCAGTACTTC.

The DNA of the CDR3 is TGCGCCAGCAGCTTGGAAGGGGGGTATGGCTACACCTTC. It encodes CASSLEGGYGYTF. The rearrangement uses TRBV5-1 and TRBJ1-2; the D gene is possibly TRBD1 (6 bases). The CDR3 length is 13 residues. From germline, CDR1 is SGHRS and CDR2 YFSETQ. The V end was cut by 0 bases, the J end by 5 bases, with 8 bases between.

The chain uses TRBV30 and TRBJ2-5; 8 bases are shared with TRBD2. The CDR3 runs to 13 residues. From germline, CDR1 is GTSNPN and CDR2 SVGIG (reference sequence). V lost 8 bases, J lost 5 bases, and 10 bases stayed unmatched. The CDR3 coding sequence is TGTGCCCTAGACGGGGGGGCGCGGGAGACCCAGTACTTC. This gives the protein CALDGGARETQYF.

This chain links TRBV30 with TRBJ1-4; TRBD1 agrees at 7 bases. Germline V gene data show CDR1 as GTSNPN and CDR2 as SVGIG (reference sequence). Trimming removed 5 bases from V and 0 bases from J; junction bases left unmatched: 3. CDR3 size: 14 residues. The CDR3 region is CAWHRGATNEKLFF. CDR3 coding DNA: TGTGCCTGGCACAGGGGAGCAACTAATGAAAAACTGTTTTTT. The full variable domain, its missing parts supplied by reference TRBV30 and TRBJ1-4, is SQTIHQWPATLVQPVGSPLSLECTVEGTSNPNLYWYRQAAGRGLQLLFYSVGIGQISSEVPQNLSASRPQDRQFILSSKKLLLSDSGFYLCAWHRGATNEKLFFGSGTQLSVL.

The CDR3: CAWSVYIGQTQYF. The CDR3 DNA reads as TGTGCCTGGAGTGTATATATTGGCCAGACCCAGTACTTC. This chain uses TRBV30 with TRBJ2-5, with unresolved D. CDR3 length: 13 residues. Germline CDR1 is GTSNPN and CDR2 is SVGIG (reference sequence). The ends were cut back, 0 bases at V and 6 bases at J, with 11 bases in the middle.

This rearrangement joins TRBV19 to TRBJ2-7; D is perhaps TRBD1 or TRBD2 (5 bases each). V was pared by 3 bases and J by 2 bases, with 11 bases between. CDR1 LNHDA and CDR2 SQIVND come from the germline V gene (reference sequence). The CDR3 is made up of 14 amino acids. CDR3 sequence: CASSIGDGAYEQYF. CDR3 sequence (DNA): TGTGCCAGTAGTATTGGGGACGGAGCCTACGAGCAGTACTTC. Looking up the rest from reference TRBV19 and TRBJ2-7 gives the full variable domain: DGGITQSPKYLFRKEGQNVTLSCEQNLNHDAMYWYRQDPGQGLRLIYYSQIVNDFQKGDIAEGYSVSREKKESFPLTVTSAQKNPTAFYLCASSIGDGAYEQYFGPGTRLTVT.

The chain has TRBV28 and TRBJ2-5, with D tentatively TRBD1 (6 bases). The length of the CDR3 is 15 residues. Trimming stripped 4 bases from V and 0 bases from J, with 12 bases between. CDR1 and CDR2 from the germline V gene are MDHEN and SYDVKM. Here the CDR3 DNA reads TGTGCCAGCAGTTACAGGGTGGGGTACCAAGAGACCCAGTACTTC. Protein: CASSYRVGYQETQYF.

The chain has TRBV7-2 and TRBJ1-2; TRBD1 might be the D (6 bases). Germline V gives CDR1 SGHTA, CDR2 FQGNSA. Trimming shortened V by 7 bases and J by 2 bases, and 14 bases separated the two germline ends. This CDR3 contains 14 residues. CDR3 residues: CASTLDRNNYGYTF. In DNA, the CDR3 is TGTGCCAGCACCCTGGACAGAAACAACTATGGCTACACCTTC.

The chain uses TRBV3-1 (or the pseudogene TRBV3-2) and TRBJ2-7; 9 bases are shared with TRBD1. CDR1 is LGHDT, CDR2 YNNKEL, per germline (reference sequence). V was clipped by 4 bases and J by 6 bases; unmatched bases: 4. CDR3 length equals 13 residues. The chain's CDR3 is CASSLQGAGEQYF. CDR3 in DNA: TGTGCCAGCAGCCTACAGGGGGCAGGCGAGCAGTACTTC.

The chain is built from TRBV2 and TRBJ1-5, with TRBD1 as a possible D gene (6 bases). This CDR3 has 17 amino acids. Trimming stripped 3 bases from V and 7 bases from J, with 22 bases between. Germline CDR1 reads SNHLY; CDR2 reads FYNNEI. CDR3 region: CASSESPRGGVGQPQHF. Here the CDR3 DNA reads TGTGCCAGCAGTGAGAGCCCGAGGGGGGGGGTTGGACAGCCCCAGCATTTT.

The gene calls are TRBV10-2 and TRBJ2-7, with 11 positions matching TRBD2. The CDR3 length is 15 residues. V gave up 5 bases and J gave up 2 bases; unmatched junction bases: 5. Per the germline V gene, CDR1 is WSHSY and CDR2 is SAAADI. The CDR3 protein is CASSPLAGAPYEQYF. The DNA for the CDR3 is TGCGCCAGCAGTCCACTAGCGGGAGCCCCCTACGAGCAGTACTTC.

As DNA, the CDR3 is TGTGCCAGCAGTCAAGAAACGGCCTTGGGCGGAAAACTGTTTTTT. This codes for CASSQETALGGKLFF. The rearrangement uses TRBV5-4 and TRBJ1-4; no clear D. Germline V lookup: CDR1 SGHNT, CDR2 YYREEE (reference sequence). The CDR3 length is 15 residues. V was trimmed by 5 bases and J by 10 bases, leaving 21 bases between them.

The chain joins TRBV6-1 to TRBJ2-2; D ambiguous. CDR1 is MNHNS, CDR2 SASEGT, per germline. This CDR3 contains 15 residues. Trimming took off 3 bases at V and 4 bases at J, with 12 bases between the two ends. In nucleotides, the CDR3 is TGTGCCAGCAGTGAGCTGACATCGATCACCGGGGAGCTGTTTTTT. Protein: CASSELTSITGELFF.

This rearrangement joins TRBV7-2 to TRBJ2-1; TRBD2 agrees at 13 bases. CDR1 SGHTA and CDR2 FQGNSA come from the germline V gene. The J segment lost 12 bases and the V segment lost 5 bases, leaving 10 bases of the junction unmatched. CDR3 size: 15 residues. The CDR3 sequence: CASSPGLAGAPVQFF. Here the CDR3 DNA reads TGTGCCAGCAGCCCCGGACTAGCGGGGGCCCCAGTGCAGTTCTTC.

The table lists this clone with a few counts. The genes are TRBV4-2 and TRBJ2-1; perhaps TRBD2 as D (6 bases). V shed 0 bases and J shed 4 bases, with 13 bases lying between them. The CDR3 is 16 amino acids. Germline assignment: CDR1 LGHNA and CDR2 YNFKEQ. The CDR3 nucleotides read TGTGCCAGCAGCCAAGATAAGGGGACTCTTTACAATGAGCAGTTCTTC. This encodes CASSQDKGTLYNEQFF.

This clone showed up just a few times. This chain uses TRBV24-1 with TRBJ1-5, with a weak D call TRBD1 (5 bases). Germline CDR1 reads KGHDR; CDR2 reads SFDVKD. V was clipped by 3 bases and J by 5 bases, with 10 bases between them. This CDR3 region has 14 residues. The CDR3 reads CATSDTGLDQPQHF. DNA for the CDR3: TGTGCCACCAGTGATACAGGACTTGATCAGCCCCAGCATTTT.